This TCR beta chain was sequenced during a study of blood T cell repertoires in COVID-19. V dropped 5 bases and J dropped 0 bases, with 13 bases sitting between them. This CDR3 contains 15 residues. Germline loops: CDR1 LNHDA, CDR2 SQIVND (reference sequence). Only in-frame clones appear in the TCRdb table, and some are missing; sequencing was by immunoSEQ multiplex PCR. Of about 150,000 clones listed, around 85% are singletons. This clonotype was obtained from a man older than 75 with COVID-19, enrolled during active disease. The chain combines TRBV19 with TRBJ1-2, with D maybe TRBD1 (6 bases). Specimen: peripheral blood. CDR3 DNA sequence: TGTGCCAGTAGTCCCAGGGGCAGCTCTAACTATGGCTACACCTTC. It codes for CASSPRGSSNYGYTF.